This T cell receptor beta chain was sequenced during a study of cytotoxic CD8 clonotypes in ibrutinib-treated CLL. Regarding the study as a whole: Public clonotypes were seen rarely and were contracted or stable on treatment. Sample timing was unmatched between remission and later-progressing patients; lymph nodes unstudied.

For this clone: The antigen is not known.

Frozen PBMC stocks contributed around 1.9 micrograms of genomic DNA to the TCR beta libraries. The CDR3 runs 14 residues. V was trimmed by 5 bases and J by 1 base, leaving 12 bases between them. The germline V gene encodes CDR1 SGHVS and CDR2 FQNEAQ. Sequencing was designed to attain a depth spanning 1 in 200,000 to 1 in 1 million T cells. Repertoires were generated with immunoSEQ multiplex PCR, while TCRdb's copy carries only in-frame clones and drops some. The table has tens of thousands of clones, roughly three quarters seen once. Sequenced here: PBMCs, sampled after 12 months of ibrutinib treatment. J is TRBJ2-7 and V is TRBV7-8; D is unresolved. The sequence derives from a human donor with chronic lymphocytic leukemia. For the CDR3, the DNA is TGTGCCAGCAGCCCTAGGACCGGGTCCTACGAGCAGTACTTC. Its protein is CASSPRTGSYEQYF.